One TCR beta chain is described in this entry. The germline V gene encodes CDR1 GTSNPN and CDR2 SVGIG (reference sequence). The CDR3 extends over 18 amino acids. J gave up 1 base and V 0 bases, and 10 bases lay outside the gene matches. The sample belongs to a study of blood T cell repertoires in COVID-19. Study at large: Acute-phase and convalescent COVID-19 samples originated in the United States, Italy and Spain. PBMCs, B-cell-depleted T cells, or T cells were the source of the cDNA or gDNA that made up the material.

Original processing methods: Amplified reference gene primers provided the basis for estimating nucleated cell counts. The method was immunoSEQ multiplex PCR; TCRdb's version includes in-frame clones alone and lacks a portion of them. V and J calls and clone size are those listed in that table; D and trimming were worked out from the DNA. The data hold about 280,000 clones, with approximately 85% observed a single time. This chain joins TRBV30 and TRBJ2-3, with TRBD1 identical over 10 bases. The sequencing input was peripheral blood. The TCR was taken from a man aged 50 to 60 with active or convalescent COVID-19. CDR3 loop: CAWSVGTGAPVGTDTQYF. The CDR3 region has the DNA TGTGCCTGGAGTGTAGGGACAGGGGCCCCTGTCGGCACAGATACGCAGTATTTT.